This is a list of T cell receptor beta chains from one sample in a study of blood T cell repertoires in COVID-19. Some clones are missing from TCRdb's copy, which holds only in-frame ones; the method was immunoSEQ multiplex PCR. The top ten clones hold 11% of a sample with hundreds of thousands of clones, around 86% of them seen once. The sequenced sample was peripheral blood. The receptors originated from a man in his fifties or sixties with COVID-19, enrolled during active disease. Both conserved end residues are part of each CDR3. The D gene is left open where the match is weak. The listing skips clone size in some rows; elsewhere it reads once, few, many or a size class.

clone_size j_call d_call v_call cdr3_aa cdr3_nt
few TRBJ2-2 TRBD1 TRBV7-2 CASSLRQGATGELFF TGTGCCAGCAGCCTCCGACAGGGGGCGACCGGGGAGCTGTTTTTT
. TRBJ1-5 TRBD1 TRBV4-1 CASSQVGRRDRGYQPQHF TGCGCCAGCAGCCAAGTAGGTCGCCGGGACAGGGGCTATCAGCCCCAGCATTTT
. TRBJ1-1 TRBD1 TRBV6-5 CASQTGQGFWVEAFF TGTGCCAGCCAAACGGGACAGGGTTTCTGGGTTGAAGCTTTCTTT
. TRBJ2-3 . TRBV19 CASSIGFLASTDTQYF TGTGCCAGTAGTATAGGGTTTCTAGCGAGCACAGATACGCAGTATTTT
. TRBJ1-1 . TRBV19 CASSIGHGGTEAFF TGTGCCAGTAGTATAGGGCACGGGGGGACTGAAGCTTTCTTT
. TRBJ1-4 TRBD1 TRBV10-3 CAISPTGDEKLFF TGTGCCATCAGCCCTACAGGGGATGAAAAACTGTTTTTT
. TRBJ2-3 . TRBV18 CASSPGTPTDTQYF TGTGCCAGCTCACCAGGGACACCGACAGATACGCAGTATTTT
. TRBJ1-1 . TRBV30 CAWSFGGMMNTEAFF TGTGCCTGGAGTTTCGGGGGAATGATGAACACTGAAGCTTTCTTT
once TRBJ1-2 . TRBV30 CAWSQGTNNYGYTF TGTGCCTGGAGTCAGGGGACCAATAACTATGGCTACACCTTC
. TRBJ2-1 . TRBV7-3 CASSPRTGRVGNEQFF TGTGCCAGCAGCCCCCGAACAGGGCGGGTGGGCAATGAGCAGTTCTTC
. TRBJ1-1 TRBD1 TRBV6-1 CASSEGQGGSEAFF TGTGCCAGCAGTGAGGGACAGGGTGGCTCTGAAGCTTTCTTT